Detailed here is one T cell receptor (beta chain). As defined, naive CD8 cells were CD45RO-negative and positively selected for CCR7, with terminally differentiated effector memory CD45RA+ cells excluded. Sequencing used immunoSEQ multiplex PCR; TCRdb keeps in-frame clones, though not all of them. The sample contains 2 million to 2.5 million clones, roughly 91% of which appear only once. This CDR3 is 13 amino acids long. V lost 4 bases and J lost 3, with 9 bases in between. Germline CDR1 MNHEY, CDR2 SMNVEV (reference sequence). The data are from a study of shared clonotypes between healthy human individuals.

What was sequenced was naive CD8+ T cells from PBMCs. The V gene is TRBV27, the J gene TRBJ2-5; D is ambiguous. This TCR came from a man aged 18 to 29 in good health. Some clones in this sample may be carry-over from other donors' samples. CDR3 protein: CASSYRLEETQYF. The DNA for the CDR3 is TGTGCCAGCAGTTACCGTCTAGAAGAGACCCAGTACTTC.